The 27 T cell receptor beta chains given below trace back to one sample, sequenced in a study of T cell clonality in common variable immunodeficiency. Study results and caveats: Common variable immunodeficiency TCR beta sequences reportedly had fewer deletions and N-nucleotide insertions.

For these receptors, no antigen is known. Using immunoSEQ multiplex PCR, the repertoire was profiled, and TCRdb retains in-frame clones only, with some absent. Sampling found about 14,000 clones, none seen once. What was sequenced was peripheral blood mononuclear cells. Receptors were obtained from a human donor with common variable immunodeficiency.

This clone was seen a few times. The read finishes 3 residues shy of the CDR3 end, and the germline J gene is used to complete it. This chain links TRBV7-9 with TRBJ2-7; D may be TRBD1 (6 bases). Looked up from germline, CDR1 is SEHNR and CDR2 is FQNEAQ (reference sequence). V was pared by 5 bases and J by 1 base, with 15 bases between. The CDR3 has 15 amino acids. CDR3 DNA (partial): TGTGCCAGCAGCGATCGACAGGTAGTTTCCTACGAG. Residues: CASSDRQVVSYE. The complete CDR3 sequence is CASSDRQVVSYEQYF.

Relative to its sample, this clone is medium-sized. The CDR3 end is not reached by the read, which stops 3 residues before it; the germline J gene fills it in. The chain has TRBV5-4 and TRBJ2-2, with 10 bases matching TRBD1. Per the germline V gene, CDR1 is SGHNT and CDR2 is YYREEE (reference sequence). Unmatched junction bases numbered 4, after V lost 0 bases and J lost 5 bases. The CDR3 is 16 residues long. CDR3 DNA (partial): TGTGCCAGCAGCTTGGGACAGGGGGCGCGGACCGGGGAG. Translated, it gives CASSLGQGARTGE. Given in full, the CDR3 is CASSLGQGARTGELFF.

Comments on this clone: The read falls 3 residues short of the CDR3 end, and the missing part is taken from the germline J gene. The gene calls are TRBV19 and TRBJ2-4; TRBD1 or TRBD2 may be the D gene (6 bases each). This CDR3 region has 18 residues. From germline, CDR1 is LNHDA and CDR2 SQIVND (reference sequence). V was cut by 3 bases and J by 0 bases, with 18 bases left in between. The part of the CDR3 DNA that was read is TGTGCCAGTAGTATCGGGTGGAGGGGGAAATTAGCCAAAAACATT. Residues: CASSIGWRGKLAKNI. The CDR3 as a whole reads CASSIGWRGKLAKNIQYF.

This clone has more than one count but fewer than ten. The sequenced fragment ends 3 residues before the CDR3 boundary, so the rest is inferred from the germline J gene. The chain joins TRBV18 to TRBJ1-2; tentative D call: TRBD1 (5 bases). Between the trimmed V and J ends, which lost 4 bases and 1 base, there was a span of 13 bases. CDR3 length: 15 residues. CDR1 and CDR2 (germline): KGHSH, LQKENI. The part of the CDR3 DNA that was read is TGTGCCAGCTCACGACAGACGACAGATAACTATGGC. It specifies CASSRQTTDNYG. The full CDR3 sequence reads CASSRQTTDNYGYTF.

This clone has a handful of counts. CDR3 DNA (partial): TGTGCCAGCAGACCTACTAGCTCTGGAAACACC. It yields the protein CASRPTSSGNT. The entire CDR3 reads CASRPTSSGNTIYF. The chain couples TRBV7-2 to TRBJ1-3; D gene ambiguous. The read is 3 residues too short to cover the CDR3 end, so that end is filled in from the germline J gene. The V gene lost 6 bases and the J gene lost 0 bases, with 9 bases spanning the gap. CDR1 is SGHTA, CDR2 FQGNSA, per germline. The CDR3 is 14 residues long.

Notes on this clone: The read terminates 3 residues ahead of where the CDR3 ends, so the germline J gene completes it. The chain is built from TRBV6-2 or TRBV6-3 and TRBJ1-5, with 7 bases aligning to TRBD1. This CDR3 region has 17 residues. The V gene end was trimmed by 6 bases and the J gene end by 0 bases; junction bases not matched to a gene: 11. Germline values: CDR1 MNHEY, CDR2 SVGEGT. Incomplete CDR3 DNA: TGTGCCAGCAGCTTTACAGGACAGGCGTATAGCAATCAGCCC. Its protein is CASSFTGQAYSNQP. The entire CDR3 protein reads CASSFTGQAYSNQPQHF.

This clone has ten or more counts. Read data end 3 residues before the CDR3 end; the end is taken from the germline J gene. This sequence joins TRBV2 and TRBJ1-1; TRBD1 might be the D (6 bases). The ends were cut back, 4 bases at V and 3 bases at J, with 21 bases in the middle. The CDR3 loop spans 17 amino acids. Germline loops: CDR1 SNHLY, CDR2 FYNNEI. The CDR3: CASSGGTSTPWDTEAFF. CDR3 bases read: TGTGCCAGCAGTGGAGGGACATCCACTCCATGGGACACTGAA.

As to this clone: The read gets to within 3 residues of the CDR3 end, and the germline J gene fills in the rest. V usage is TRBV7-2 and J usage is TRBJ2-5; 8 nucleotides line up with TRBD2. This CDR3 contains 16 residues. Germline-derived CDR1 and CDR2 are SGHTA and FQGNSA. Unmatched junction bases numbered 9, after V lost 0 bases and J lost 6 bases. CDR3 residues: CASSLALVAGTQTQYF. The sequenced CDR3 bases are TGTGCCAGCAGCTTAGCTCTGGTAGCGGGGACTCAGACC.

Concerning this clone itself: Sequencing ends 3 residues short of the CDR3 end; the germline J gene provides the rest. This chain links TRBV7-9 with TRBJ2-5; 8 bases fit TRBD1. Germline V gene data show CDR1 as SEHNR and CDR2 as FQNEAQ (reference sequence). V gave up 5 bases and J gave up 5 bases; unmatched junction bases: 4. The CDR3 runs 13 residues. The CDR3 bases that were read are TGTGCCAGCAGCCGGACAGGGTTGGAGACC. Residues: CASSRTGLET. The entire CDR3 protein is CASSRTGLETQYF.

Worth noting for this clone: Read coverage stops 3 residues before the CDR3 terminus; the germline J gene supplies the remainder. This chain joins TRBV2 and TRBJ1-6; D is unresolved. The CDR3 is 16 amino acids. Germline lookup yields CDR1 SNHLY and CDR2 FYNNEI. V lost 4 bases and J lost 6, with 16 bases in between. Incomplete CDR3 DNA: TGTGCCAGCAGTGCCCCGGAGGGTCTGTTTAATTCACCC. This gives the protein CASSAPEGLFNSP. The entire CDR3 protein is CASSAPEGLFNSPLHF.

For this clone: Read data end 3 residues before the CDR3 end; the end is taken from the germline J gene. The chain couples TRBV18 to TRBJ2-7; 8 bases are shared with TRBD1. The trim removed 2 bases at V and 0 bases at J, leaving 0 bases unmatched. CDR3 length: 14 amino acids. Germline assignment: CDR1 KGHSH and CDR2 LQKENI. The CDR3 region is CASSPGTGSYEQYF. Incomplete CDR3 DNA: TGTGCCAGCTCACCAGGGACAGGCTCCTACGAG.

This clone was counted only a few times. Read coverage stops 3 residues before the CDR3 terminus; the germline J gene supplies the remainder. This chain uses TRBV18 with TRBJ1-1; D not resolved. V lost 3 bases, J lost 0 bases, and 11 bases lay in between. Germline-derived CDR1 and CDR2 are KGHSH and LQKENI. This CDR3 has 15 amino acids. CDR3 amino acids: CASSPSPAMNTEAFF. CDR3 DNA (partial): TGTGCCAGCTCACCTTCCCCTGCTATGAACACTGAA.

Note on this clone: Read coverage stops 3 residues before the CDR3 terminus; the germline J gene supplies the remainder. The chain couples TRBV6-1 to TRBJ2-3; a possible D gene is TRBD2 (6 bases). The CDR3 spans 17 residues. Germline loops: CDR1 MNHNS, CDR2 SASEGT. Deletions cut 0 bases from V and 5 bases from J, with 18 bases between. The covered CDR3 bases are TGTGCCAGCAGTGAAGCCTGGGGGAGCGGGCCCCGAGATACG. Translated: CASSEAWGSGPRDT. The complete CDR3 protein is CASSEAWGSGPRDTQYF.

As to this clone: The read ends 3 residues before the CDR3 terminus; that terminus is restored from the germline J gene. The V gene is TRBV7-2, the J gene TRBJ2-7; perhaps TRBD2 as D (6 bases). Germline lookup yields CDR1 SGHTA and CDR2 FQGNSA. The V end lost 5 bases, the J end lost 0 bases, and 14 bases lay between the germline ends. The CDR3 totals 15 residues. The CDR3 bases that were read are TGTGCCAGCAGCCGGACGGGACTGAACTCCTACGAG. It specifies CASSRTGLNSYE. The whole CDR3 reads CASSRTGLNSYEQYF.

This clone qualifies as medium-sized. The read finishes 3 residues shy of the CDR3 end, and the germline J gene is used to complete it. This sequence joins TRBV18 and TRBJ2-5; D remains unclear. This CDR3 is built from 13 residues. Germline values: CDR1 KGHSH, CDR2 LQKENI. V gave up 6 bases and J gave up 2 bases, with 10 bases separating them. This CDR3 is CASSQSVQETQYF. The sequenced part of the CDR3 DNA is TGTGCCAGCTCGCAGAGCGTTCAAGAGACC.

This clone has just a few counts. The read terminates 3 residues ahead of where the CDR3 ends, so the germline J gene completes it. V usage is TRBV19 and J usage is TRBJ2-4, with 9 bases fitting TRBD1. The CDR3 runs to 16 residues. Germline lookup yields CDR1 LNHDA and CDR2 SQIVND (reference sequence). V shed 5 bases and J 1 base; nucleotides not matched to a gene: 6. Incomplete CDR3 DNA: TGTGCCAGTAGTGCCGCCGGGACAGGGGCCAAAAACATT. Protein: CASSAAGTGAKNI. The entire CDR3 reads CASSAAGTGAKNIQYF.

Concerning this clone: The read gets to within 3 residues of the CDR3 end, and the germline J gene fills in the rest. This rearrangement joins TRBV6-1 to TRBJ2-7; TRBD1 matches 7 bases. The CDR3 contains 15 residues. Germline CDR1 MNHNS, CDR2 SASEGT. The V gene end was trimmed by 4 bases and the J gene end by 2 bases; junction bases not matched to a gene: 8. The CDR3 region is CASSVTTGSPYEQYF. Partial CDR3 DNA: TGTGCCAGCAGTGTCACGACAGGGAGCCCCTACGAG.

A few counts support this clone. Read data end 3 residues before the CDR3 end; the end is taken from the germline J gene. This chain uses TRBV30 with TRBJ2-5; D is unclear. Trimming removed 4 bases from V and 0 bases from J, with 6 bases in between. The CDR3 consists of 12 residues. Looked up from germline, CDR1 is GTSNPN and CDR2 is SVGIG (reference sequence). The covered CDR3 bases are TGTGCCTGGACTAAGCACCAAGAGACC. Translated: CAWTKHQET. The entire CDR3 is CAWTKHQETQYF.

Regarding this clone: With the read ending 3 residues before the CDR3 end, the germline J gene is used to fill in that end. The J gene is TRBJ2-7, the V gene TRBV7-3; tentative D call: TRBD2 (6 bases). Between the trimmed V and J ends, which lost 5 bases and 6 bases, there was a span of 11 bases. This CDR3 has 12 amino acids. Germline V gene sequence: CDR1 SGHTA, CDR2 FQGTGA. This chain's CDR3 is CASSPPGGEQYF. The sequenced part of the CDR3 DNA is TGTGCCAGCAGCCCGCCCGGGGGCGAG.

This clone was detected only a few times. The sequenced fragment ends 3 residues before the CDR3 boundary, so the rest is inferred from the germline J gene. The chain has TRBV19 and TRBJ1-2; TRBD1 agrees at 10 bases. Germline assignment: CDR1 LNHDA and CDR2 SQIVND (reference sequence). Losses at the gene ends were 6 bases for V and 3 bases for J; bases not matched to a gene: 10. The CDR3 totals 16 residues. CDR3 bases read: TGTGCCAGTAGGACCCAGGGACAGGGGACTCACTATGGC. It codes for CASRTQGQGTHYG. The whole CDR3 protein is CASRTQGQGTHYGYTF.

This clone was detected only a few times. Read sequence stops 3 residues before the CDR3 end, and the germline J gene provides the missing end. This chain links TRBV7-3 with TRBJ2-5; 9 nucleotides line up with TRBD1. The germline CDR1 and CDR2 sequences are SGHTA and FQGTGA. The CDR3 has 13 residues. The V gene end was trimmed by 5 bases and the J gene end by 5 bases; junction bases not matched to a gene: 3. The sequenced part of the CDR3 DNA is TGTGCCAGCAGCCCAGGACAGGGGGAGACC. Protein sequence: CASSPGQGET. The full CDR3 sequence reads CASSPGQGETQYF.

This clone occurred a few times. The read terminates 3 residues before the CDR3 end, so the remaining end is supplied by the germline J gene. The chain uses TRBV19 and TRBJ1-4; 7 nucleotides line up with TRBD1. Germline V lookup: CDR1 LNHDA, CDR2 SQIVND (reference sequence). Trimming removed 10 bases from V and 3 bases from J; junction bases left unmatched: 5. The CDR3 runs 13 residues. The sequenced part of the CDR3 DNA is TGTGCCACCAGAGACAGGGCTAATGAAAAA. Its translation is CATRDRANEK. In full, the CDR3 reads CATRDRANEKLFF.

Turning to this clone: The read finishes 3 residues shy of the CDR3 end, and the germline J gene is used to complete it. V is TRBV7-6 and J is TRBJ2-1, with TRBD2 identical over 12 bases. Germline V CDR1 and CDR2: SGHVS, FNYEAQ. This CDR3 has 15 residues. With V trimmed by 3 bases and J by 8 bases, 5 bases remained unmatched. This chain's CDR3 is CASSFRLAGVYEQFF. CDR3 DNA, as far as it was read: TGTGCCAGCAGCTTTAGACTAGCGGGGGTCTATGAG.

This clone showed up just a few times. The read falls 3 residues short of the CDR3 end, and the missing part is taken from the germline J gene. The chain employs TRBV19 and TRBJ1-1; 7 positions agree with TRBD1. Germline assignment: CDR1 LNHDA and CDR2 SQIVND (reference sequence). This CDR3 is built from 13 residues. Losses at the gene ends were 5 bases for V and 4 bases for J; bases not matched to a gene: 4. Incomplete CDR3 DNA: TGTGCCAGTAGTTCCAGGGGGAGCACTGAA. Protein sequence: CASSSRGSTE. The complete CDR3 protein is CASSSRGSTEAFF.

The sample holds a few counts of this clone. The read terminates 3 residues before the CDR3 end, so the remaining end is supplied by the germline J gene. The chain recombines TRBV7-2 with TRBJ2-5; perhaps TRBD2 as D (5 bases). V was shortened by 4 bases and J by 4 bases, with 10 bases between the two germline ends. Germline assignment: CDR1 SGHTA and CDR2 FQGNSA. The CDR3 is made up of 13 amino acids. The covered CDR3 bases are TGTGCCAGCAGCTCCGGCCTAGCAGAGACC. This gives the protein CASSSGLAET. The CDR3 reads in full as CASSSGLAETQYF. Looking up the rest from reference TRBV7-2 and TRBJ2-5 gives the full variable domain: GAGVSQSPSNKVTEKGKDVELRCDPISGHTALYWYRQSLGQGLEFLIYFQGNSAPDKSGLPSDRFSAERTGGSVSTLTIQRTQQEDSAVYLCASSSGLAETQYFGPGTRLLVL.

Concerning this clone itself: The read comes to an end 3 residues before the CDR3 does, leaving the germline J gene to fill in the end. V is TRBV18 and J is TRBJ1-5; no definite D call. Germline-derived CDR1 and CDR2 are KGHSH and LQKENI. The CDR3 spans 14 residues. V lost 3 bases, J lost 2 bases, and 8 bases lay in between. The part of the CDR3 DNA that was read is TGTGCCAGCTCACCCAATGTAGGCAATCAGCCC. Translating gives CASSPNVGNQP. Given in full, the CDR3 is CASSPNVGNQPQHF.

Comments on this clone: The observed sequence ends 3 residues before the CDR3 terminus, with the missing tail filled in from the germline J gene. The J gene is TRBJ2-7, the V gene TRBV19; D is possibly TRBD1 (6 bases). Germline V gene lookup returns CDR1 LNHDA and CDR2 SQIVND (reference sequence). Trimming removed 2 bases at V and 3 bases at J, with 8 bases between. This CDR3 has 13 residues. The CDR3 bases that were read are TGTGCCAGTAGTATACAGGGGCTCTACGAG. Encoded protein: CASSIQGLYE. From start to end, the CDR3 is CASSIQGLYEQYF.